The entry that follows covers one TCR beta chain sequence. Its antigen is as yet unknown. The CDR3 sequence is 15 residues long. In germline, CDR1 is LNHDA, CDR2 SQIVND (reference sequence). Losses at the gene ends were 3 bases for V and 5 bases for J; bases not matched to a gene: 9. The method was immunoSEQ multiplex PCR; TCRdb's version includes in-frame clones alone and lacks a portion of them. Among 150,000 to 200,000 clones listed, around 85% were seen once. This specimen belongs to a study of lymphopenia after photon versus proton radiotherapy. Study-level results: After the lymphocyte nadir, photon-treated repertoires showed oligoclonal expansion, especially of CD8+ Temra cells. Better survival with proton therapy was suggested as possible, not demonstrated. Under photons, naive T cells and diversity fell while effector/memory populations rose. Larger post-nadir TCR diversity loss correlated inversely with survival in deceased patients.

This chain connects TRBV19 to TRBJ1-2; the match to TRBD1 covers 7 bases. This TCR derives from a man aged 45-65 years with gastric cancer. The input for sequencing was peripheral blood, taken from a patient treated with photon-based radiotherapy. CDR3 nucleotide sequence: TGTGCCAGTAGTATTCTGGGACAGAACTATTATGGCTACACCTTC. Amino acids: CASSILGQNYYGYTF.